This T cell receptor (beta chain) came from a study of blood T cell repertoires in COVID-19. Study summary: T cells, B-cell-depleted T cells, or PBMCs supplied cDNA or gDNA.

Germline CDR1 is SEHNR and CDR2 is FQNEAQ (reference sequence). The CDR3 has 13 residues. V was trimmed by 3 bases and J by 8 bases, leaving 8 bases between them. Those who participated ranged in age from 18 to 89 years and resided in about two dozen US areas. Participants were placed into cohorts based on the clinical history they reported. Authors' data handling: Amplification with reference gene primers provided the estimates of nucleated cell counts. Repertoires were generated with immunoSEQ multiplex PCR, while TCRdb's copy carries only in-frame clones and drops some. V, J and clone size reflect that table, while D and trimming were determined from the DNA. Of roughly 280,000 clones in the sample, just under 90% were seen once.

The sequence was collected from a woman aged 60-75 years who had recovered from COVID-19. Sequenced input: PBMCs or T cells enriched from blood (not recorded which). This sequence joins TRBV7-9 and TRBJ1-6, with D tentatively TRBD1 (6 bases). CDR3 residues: CASSFYRDSPLHF. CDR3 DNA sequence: TGTGCCAGCAGCTTCTACAGGGATTCACCCCTCCACTTT.